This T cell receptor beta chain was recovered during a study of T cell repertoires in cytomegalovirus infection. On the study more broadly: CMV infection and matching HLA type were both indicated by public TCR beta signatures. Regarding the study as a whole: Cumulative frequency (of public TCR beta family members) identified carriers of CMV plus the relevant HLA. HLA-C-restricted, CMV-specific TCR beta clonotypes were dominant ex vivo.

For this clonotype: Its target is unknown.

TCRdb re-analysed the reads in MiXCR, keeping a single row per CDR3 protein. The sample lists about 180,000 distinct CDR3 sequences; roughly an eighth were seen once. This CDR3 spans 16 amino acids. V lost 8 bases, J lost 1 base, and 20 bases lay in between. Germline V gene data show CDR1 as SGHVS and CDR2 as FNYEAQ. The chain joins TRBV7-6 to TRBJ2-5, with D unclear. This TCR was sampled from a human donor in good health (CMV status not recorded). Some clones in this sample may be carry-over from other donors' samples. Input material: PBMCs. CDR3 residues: CASLDSTYNPQETQYF. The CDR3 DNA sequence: TGTGCCAGCTTAGATTCCACATACAACCCCCAAGAGACCCAGTACTTC.